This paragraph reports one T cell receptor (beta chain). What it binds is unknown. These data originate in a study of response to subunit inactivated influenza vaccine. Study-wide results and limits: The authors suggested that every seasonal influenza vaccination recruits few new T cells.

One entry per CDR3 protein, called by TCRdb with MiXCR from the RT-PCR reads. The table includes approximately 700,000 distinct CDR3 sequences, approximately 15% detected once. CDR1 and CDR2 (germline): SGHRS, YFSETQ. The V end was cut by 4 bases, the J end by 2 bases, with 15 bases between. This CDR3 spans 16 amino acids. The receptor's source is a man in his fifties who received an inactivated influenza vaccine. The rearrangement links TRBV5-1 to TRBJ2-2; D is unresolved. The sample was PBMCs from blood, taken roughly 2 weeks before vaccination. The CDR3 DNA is TGCGCCAGCAGCCCGGGCCTCCTGACTAACACCGGGGAGCTGTTTTTT. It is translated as CASSPGLLTNTGELFF.